This T cell receptor (beta chain) was sequenced for a study of T cell repertoires in cytomegalovirus infection. Overall study findings and caveats: Within the response measured ex vivo, HLA-C-restricted CMV-specific TCR beta clonotypes were dominant.

This clonotype has only one observation. Its specificity is unknown. The junction differs from germline at one of its ends, possibly a read error. Germline V lookup: CDR1 LNHDA, CDR2 SQIVND (reference sequence). This CDR3 region has 12 residues. TCRdb passed the reads through MiXCR, listing each CDR3 protein once. The data contain 640,000 or so distinct CDR3 sequences, 33% of them singletons. The sequence derives from a human donor in good health (CMV status not recorded). Some clones in this sample may be carry-over from other donors' samples. The input for sequencing was cultured PBMCs, taken from culture after CMV antigen stimulation. The chain is built from TRBV19 and TRBJ1-1; TRBD1 matches 12 bases. The DNA of the CDR3 is TGTGCCAGTGGACGGGACAGGGGGCGCCTCCTCTTT. The encoded protein is CASGRDRGRLLF.